The present entry profiles one T cell receptor beta chain with its context. The antigen is undetermined. Libraries were prepared by immunoSEQ multiplex PCR; TCRdb keeps only in-frame clonotypes and omits some of them. The sample carries 95,000 to 120,000 clones, 94% recorded once. The data were obtained in a study of brain T cells in children with intractable seizures. The study, taken as a whole, reports: Patients' HCMV serostatus was unknown; virus specificity rests on CDR3 similarity alone.

Surgery cases with the highest brain T cell transcript signatures were chosen for sequencing. Before surgery, patients took at least one anti-epileptic drug. CDR1 is SGHVS, CDR2 FQNEAQ, per germline. This CDR3 has 15 amino acids. After removal of 3 bases from V and 2 bases from J, the junction contained 6 bases not matched to a gene. The receptor comes from a boy younger than two with hemimegalencephaly and intractable seizures. The sequenced sample was peripheral blood, obtained at surgery. The chain employs TRBV7-8 and TRBJ2-5, with TRBD2 matching over 7 bases. The CDR3 nucleotides are TGTGCCAGCAGCTTGAGGACTAGACCACAAGAGACCCAGTACTTC. Its protein is CASSLRTRPQETQYF.